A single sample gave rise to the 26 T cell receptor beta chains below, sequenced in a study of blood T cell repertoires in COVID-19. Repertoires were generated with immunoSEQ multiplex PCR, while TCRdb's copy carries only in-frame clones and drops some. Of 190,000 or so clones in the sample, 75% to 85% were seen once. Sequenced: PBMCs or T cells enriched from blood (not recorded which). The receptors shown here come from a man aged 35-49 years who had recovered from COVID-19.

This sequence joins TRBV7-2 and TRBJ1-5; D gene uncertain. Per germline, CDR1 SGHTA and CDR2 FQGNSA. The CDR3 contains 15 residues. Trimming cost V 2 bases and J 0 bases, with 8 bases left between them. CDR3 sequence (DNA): TGTGCCAGCAGCTTAAGAGGAGGTAGCAATCAGCCCCAGCATTTT. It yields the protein CASSLRGGSNQPQHF.

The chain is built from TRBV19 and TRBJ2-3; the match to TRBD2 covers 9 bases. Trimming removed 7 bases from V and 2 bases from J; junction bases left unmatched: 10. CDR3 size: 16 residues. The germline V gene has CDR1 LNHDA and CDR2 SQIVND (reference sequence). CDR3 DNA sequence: TGTGCCAGTAATGGGGTAGCGGGGGCCACCACAGATACGCAGTATTTT. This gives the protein CASNGVAGATTDTQYF.

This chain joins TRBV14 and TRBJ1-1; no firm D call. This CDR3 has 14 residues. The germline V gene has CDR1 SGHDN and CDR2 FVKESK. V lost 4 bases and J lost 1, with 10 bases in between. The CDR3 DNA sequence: TGTGCCAGCAGCCCGATACTCCAGAACACTGAAGCTTTCTTT. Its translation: CASSPILQNTEAFF.

This CDR3 is CASSRPGLAGADTQYF. CDR3 in DNA: TGTGCCAGCAGCCGTCCGGGACTAGCGGGAGCGGATACGCAGTATTTT. The chain is built from TRBV9 and TRBJ2-3; 14 positions match TRBD2. The germline gives CDR1 SGDLS, CDR2 YYNGEE. After removal of 4 bases from V and 6 bases from J, the junction contained 7 bases not matched to a gene. CDR3 length: 16 residues. The variable domain in full, completed from reference TRBV9 and TRBJ2-3, reads DSGVTQTPKHLITATGQRVTLRCSPRSGDLSVYWYQQSLDQGLQFLIQYYNGEERAKGNILERFSAQQFPDLHSELNLSSLELGDSALYFCASSRPGLAGADTQYFGPGTRLTVL.

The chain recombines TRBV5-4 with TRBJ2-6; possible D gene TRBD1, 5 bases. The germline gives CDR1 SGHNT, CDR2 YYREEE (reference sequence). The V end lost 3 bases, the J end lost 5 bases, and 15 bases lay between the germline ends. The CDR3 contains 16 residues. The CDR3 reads CASSWTQGLRANVLTF. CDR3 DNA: TGTGCCAGCAGCTGGACCCAGGGTCTGCGGGCCAACGTCCTGACTTTC.

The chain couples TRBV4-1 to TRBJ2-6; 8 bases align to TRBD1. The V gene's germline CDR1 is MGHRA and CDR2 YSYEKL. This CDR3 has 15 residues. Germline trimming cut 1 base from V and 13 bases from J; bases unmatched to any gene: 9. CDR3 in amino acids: CASSQASGQGFVLTF. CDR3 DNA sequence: TGCGCCAGCAGCCAAGCGTCAGGACAGGGCTTTGTCCTGACTTTC.

CDR3 loop: CASSLVGRSYNEQFF. The CDR3 DNA sequence: TGTGCCAGCAGCTTGGTGGGGAGAAGCTACAATGAGCAGTTCTTC. This rearrangement joins TRBV5-6 to TRBJ2-1, with a weak D call TRBD2 (5 bases). Per germline, CDR1 SGHDT and CDR2 YYEEEE. V lost 0 bases, J lost 3 bases, and 10 bases lay in between. The CDR3 extends over 15 amino acids. Together with reference TRBV5-6 and TRBJ2-1, the CDR3 gives the full variable domain: DAGVTQSPTHLIKTRGQQVTLRCSPKSGHDTVSWYQQALGQGPQFIFQYYEEEERQRGNFPDRFSGHQFPNYSSELNVNALLLGDSALYLCASSLVGRSYNEQFFGPGTRLTVL.

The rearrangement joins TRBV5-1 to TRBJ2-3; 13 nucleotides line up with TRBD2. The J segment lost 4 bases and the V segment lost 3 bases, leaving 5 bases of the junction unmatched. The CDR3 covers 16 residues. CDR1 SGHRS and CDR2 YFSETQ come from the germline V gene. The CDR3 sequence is CASSYRTSGGPDTQYF. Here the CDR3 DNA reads TGCGCCAGCAGCTACCGGACTAGCGGGGGACCAGATACGCAGTATTTT.

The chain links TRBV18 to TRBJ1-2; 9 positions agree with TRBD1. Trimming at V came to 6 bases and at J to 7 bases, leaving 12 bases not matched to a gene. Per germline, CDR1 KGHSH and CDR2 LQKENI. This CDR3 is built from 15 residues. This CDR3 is CASSVTGGFSGGYTF. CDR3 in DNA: TGTGCCAGCTCCGTAACAGGGGGCTTTTCAGGTGGCTACACCTTC.

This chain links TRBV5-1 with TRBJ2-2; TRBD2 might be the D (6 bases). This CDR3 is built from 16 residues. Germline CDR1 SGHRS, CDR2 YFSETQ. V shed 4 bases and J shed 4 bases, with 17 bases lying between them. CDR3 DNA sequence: TGCGCCAGCAGCACCTCCGGGACCGGGGGCACCGGGGAGCTGTTTTTT. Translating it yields CASSTSGTGGTGELFF.

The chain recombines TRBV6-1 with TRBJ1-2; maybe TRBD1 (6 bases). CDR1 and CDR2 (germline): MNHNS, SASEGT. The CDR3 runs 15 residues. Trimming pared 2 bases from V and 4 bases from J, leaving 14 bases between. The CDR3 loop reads CASSEPAGASYGYTF. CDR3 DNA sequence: TGTGCCAGCAGTGAACCCGCAGGGGCCTCCTATGGCTACACCTTC.

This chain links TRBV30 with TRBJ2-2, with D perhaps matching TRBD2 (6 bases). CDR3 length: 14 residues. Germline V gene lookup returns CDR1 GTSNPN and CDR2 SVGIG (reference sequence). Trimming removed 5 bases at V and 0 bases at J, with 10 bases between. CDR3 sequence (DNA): TGTGCCTGGTGGGACTTTTCGAACACCGGGGAGCTGTTTTTT. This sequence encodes CAWWDFSNTGELFF.

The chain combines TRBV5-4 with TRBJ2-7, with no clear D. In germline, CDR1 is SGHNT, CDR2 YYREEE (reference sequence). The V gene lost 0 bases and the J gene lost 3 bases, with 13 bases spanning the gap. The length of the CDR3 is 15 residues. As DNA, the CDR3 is TGTGCCAGCAGCTTGGTGGTCGGTTCTGGCTACGAGCAGTACTTC. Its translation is CASSLVVGSGYEQYF.

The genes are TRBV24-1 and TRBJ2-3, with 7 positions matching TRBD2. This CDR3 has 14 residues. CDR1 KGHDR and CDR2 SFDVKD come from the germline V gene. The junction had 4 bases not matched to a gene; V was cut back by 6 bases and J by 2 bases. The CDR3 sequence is CATSSAGATDTQYF. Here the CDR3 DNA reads TGTGCCACCAGTTCTGCGGGAGCCACAGATACGCAGTATTTT.

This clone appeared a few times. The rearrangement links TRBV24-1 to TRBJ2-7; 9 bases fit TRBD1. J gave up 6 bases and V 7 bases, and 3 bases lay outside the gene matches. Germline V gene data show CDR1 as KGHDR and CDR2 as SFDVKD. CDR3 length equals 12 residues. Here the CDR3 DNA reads TGTGCCACCAGCCGGACAGGGGTCGAGCAGTACTTC. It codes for CATSRTGVEQYF.

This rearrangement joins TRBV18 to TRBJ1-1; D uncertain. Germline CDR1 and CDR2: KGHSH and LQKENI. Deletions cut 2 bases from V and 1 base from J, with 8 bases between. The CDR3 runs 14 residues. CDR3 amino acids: CASSPREPNTEAFF. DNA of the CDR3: TGTGCCAGCTCACCAAGAGAGCCGAACACTGAAGCTTTCTTT.

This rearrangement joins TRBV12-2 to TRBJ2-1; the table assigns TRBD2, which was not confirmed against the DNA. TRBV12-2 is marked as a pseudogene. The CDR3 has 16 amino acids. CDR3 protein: CASLPPGGIPYNEQFF. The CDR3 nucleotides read TGTGCAAGTCTCCCCCCCGGGGGGATTCCCTACAATGAGCAGTTCTTC.

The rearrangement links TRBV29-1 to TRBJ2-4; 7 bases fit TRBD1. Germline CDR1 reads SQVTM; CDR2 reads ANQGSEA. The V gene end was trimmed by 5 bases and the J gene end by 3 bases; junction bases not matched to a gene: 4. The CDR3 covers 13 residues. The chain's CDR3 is CSVRQGNKNIQYF. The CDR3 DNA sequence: TGCAGCGTTAGACAGGGCAACAAAAACATTCAGTACTTC.

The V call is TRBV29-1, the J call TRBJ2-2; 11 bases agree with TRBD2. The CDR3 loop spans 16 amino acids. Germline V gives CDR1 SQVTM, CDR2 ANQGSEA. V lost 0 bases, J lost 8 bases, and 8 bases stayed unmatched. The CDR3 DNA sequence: TGCAGCGTTGAAGAACCCGGACTAGCGGGTTCTGGGGAGCTGTTTTTT. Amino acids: CSVEEPGLAGSGELFF.

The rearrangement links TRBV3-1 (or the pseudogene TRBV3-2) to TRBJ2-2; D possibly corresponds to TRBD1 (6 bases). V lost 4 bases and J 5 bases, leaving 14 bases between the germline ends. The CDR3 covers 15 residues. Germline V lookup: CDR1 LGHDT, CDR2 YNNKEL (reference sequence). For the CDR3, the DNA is TGTGCCAGCAGCCTCTCGGGGACACATACCGGGGAGCTGTTTTTT. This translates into CASSLSGTHTGELFF.

The CDR3 loop reads CAWSAGQGGPLHF. The CDR3 DNA is TGTGCCTGGAGTGCGGGACAGGGGGGACCCCTCCACTTT. The genes are TRBV30 and TRBJ1-6; 11 positions agree with TRBD1. This CDR3 region has 13 residues. CDR1 is GTSNPN, CDR2 SVGIG, per germline (reference sequence). V was clipped by 1 base and J by 12 bases; unmatched bases: 2.

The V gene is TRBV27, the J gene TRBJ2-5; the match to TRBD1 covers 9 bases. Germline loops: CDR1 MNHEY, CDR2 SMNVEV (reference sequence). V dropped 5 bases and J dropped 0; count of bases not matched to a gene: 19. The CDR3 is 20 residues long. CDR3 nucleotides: TGTGCCAGCAGTCCCACCTGGGTGAGACAGGGGGGACGGTACCAAGAGACCCAGTACTTC. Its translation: CASSPTWVRQGGRYQETQYF.

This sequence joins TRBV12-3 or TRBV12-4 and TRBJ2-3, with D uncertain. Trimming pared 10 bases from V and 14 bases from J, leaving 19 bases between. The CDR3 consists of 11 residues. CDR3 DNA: TGTGCCACCAGGTTTTCCGCGATTGTGTATTTT. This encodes CATRFSAIVYF.

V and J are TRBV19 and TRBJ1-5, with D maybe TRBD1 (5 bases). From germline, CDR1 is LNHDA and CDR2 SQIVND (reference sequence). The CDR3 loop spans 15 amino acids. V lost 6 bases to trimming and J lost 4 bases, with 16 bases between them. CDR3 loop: CASSLNGGPNQPQHF. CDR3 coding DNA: TGTGCCAGTAGCCTCAACGGGGGACCGAATCAGCCCCAGCATTTT.

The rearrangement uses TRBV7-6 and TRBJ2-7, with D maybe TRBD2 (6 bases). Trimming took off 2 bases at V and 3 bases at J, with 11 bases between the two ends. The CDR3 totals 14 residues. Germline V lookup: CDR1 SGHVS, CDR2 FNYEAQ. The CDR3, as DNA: TGTGCCAGCAGCTTATCCGCGGGAAACTACGAGCAGTACTTC. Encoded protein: CASSLSAGNYEQYF. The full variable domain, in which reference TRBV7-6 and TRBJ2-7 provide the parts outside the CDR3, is GAGVSQSPRYKVTKRGQDVALRCDPISGHVSLYWYRQALGQGPEFLTYFNYEAQQDKSGLPNDRFSAERPEGSISTLTIQRTEQRDSAMYRCASSLSAGNYEQYFGPGTRLTVT.

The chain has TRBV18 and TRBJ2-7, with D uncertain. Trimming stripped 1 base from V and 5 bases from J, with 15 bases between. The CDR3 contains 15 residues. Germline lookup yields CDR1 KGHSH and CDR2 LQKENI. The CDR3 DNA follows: TGTGCCAGCTCACCACGGTCCTCAAGGAGCGACGAGCAGTACTTC. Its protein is CASSPRSSRSDEQYF.